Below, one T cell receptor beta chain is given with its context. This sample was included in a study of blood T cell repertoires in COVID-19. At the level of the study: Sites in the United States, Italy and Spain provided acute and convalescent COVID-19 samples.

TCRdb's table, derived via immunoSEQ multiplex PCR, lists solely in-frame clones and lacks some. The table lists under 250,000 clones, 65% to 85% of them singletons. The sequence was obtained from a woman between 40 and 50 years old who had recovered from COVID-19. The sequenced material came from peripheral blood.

CDR3 bases: TGTGCCAGCAGCCAGGGGCAGCGCTCCTACAATGAGCAGTTCTTC. This translates into CASSQGQRSYNEQFF. J is TRBJ2-1 and V is TRBV6-6; D possibly corresponds to TRBD1 (6 bases). The ends were cut back, 6 bases at V and 0 bases at J, with 12 bases in the middle. This CDR3 region has 15 residues. CDR1 and CDR2 from the germline V gene are MNHNY and SVGAGI (reference sequence).